These 14 T cell receptor beta chains came from one sample sequenced in a study of blood T cell repertoires in COVID-19. Only in-frame clones appear in the TCRdb table, and some are missing; sequencing was by immunoSEQ multiplex PCR. The sample records just under 60,000 clones, around nine tenths being singletons. The specimen was peripheral blood. The receptors here all came from a human donor with active COVID-19. The donor label of this sample is uncertain.

This clone is a singleton in its sample. The genes are TRBV2 and TRBJ1-5; D remains ambiguous. V gave up 2 bases and J gave up 5 bases, with 10 bases separating them. The CDR3 covers 14 residues. From germline, CDR1 is SNHLY and CDR2 FYNNEI. As DNA, the CDR3 is TGTGCCAGCAGTGAATTGTTTCCGGATCAGCCCCAGCATTTT. This translates into CASSELFPDQPQHF.

The rearrangement uses TRBV11-2 and TRBJ1-1; weak D call: TRBD1 (5 bases). V was clipped by 3 bases and J by 8 bases, with 10 bases between them. This CDR3 is 12 amino acids long. The V gene's germline CDR1 is SGHAT and CDR2 FQNNGV. CDR3 DNA: TGTGCCAGCAGCTTCTCGGAGGGGGAAGCTTTCTTT. Its protein product is CASSFSEGEAFF.

This chain uses TRBV7-8 with TRBJ1-5; D possibly corresponds to TRBD1 (5 bases). The V gene's germline CDR1 is SGHVS and CDR2 FQNEAQ. V lost 1 base and J lost 0, with 10 bases in between. This CDR3 contains 16 residues. The CDR3, as DNA: TGTGCCAGCAGCTTAGTGGCAGGGTATAGCAATCAGCCCCAGCATTTT. It codes for CASSLVAGYSNQPQHF.

The chain employs TRBV11-2 and TRBJ1-1; unclear D gene. Trimming took 5 bases from V and 12 from J, leaving 28 bases between them. This CDR3 spans 16 amino acids. Germline values: CDR1 SGHAT, CDR2 FQNNGV. The CDR3 sequence is CASSPIVGEPEVVSFF. CDR3 bases: TGTGCCAGCAGCCCCATCGTGGGCGAACCCGAAGTGGTGTCTTTCTTT.

The J gene is TRBJ2-3, the V gene TRBV7-2; TRBD2 might be the D (5 bases). The CDR3 length is 14 residues. Per the germline V gene, CDR1 is SGHTA and CDR2 is FQGNSA. V lost 3 bases, J lost 4 bases, and 11 bases lay in between. The CDR3 coding sequence is TGTGCCAGCAGCTTGAGGACCGGGGCAGATACGCAGTATTTT. Amino acid sequence: CASSLRTGADTQYF.

The V and J genes are TRBV5-1 and TRBJ1-1; D is undetermined. The CDR3 is 14 residues long. Looked up from germline, CDR1 is SGHRS and CDR2 is YFSETQ. The V end lost 6 bases, the J end lost 1 base, and 13 bases lay between the germline ends. Here the CDR3 reads CASTRAGRNTEAFF. The DNA of the CDR3 is TGCGCCAGCACCCGAGCGGGGAGGAACACTGAAGCTTTCTTT.

The CDR3 region is CASSQTRGGYTF. The DNA for the CDR3 is TGTGCCAGCAGCCAAACTAGGGGGGGCTACACCTTC. This chain connects TRBV3-1 (or the pseudogene TRBV3-2) to TRBJ1-2; possible D gene TRBD1, 6 bases. CDR1 LGHDT and CDR2 YNNKEL come from the germline V gene (reference sequence). There are 12 residues in the CDR3. The ends were cut back, 2 bases at V and 8 bases at J, with 9 bases in the middle.

In this sample, this clone turned up a few times. This chain joins TRBV19 and TRBJ1-2; D is unresolved. Trimming pared 5 bases from V and 7 bases from J, leaving 17 bases between. The germline V gene has CDR1 LNHDA and CDR2 SQIVND (reference sequence). This CDR3 is built from 14 residues. The CDR3 here is CASSPRQFVSGYTF. The CDR3 DNA sequence: TGTGCCAGTAGTCCTCGCCAGTTTGTAAGTGGCTACACCTTC.

The CDR3 DNA follows: TGTGCCAGCAGACTAGCGGGAGGGACCGGGGAGCTGTTTTTT. Translation gives CASRLAGGTGELFF. The V gene is TRBV2, the J gene TRBJ2-2; the match to TRBD2 covers 13 bases. Germline CDR1 is SNHLY and CDR2 is FYNNEI. The CDR3 loop spans 14 amino acids. V dropped 6 bases and J dropped 5; count of bases not matched to a gene: 0. The full variable domain, with the rest looked up from reference TRBV2 and TRBJ2-2, is EPEVTQTPSHQVTQMGQEVILRCVPISNHLYFYWYRQILGQKVEFLVSFYNNEISEKSEIFDDQFSVERPDGSNFTLKIRSTKLEDSAMYFCASRLAGGTGELFFGEGSRLTVL.

The V call is TRBV27, the J call TRBJ1-3; D ambiguous. Trimming took 7 bases from V and 16 from J, leaving 14 bases between them. Germline V gene data show CDR1 as MNHEY and CDR2 as SMNVEV (reference sequence). CDR3 size: 10 residues. CDR3 nucleotide sequence: TGTGCCAGCAACCGACCCCAGGCGTATTTT. It codes for CASNRPQAYF.

The rearrangement links TRBV5-1 to TRBJ1-3, with a weak D call TRBD1 (6 bases). Germline assignment: CDR1 SGHRS and CDR2 YFSETQ. V gave up 1 base and J gave up 0 bases, with 11 bases separating them. The CDR3 spans 16 residues. The CDR3 protein is CASSLSDRDSGNTIYF. The CDR3 coding sequence is TGCGCCAGCAGCTTGTCGGACAGAGACTCTGGAAACACCATATATTTT.

The rearrangement uses TRBV5-1 and TRBJ1-4; perhaps TRBD1 as D (5 bases). The V end was cut by 1 base, the J end by 3 bases, with 10 bases between. The CDR3 runs to 15 residues. The germline V gene has CDR1 SGHRS and CDR2 YFSETQ. CDR3 nucleotide sequence: TGCGCCAGCAGCTTGATCGGGGGGGCTAATGAAAAACTGTTTTTT. Amino acids: CASSLIGGANEKLFF.

The J gene is TRBJ1-1, the V gene TRBV5-1, with D hard to call. From germline, CDR1 is SGHRS and CDR2 YFSETQ. This CDR3 comprises 13 residues. With 4 bases removed from V and 3 bases from J, the gap between germline ends came to 10 bases. The CDR3 region is CASSRLWDTEAFF. DNA of the CDR3: TGCGCCAGCAGCAGACTTTGGGACACTGAAGCTTTCTTT.

J is TRBJ1-2 and V is TRBV18, with D possibly TRBD1 on 5 matching bases. The germline CDR1 and CDR2 sequences are KGHSH and LQKENI. The CDR3 has 15 residues. The V gene lost 3 bases and the J gene lost 3 bases, with 14 bases spanning the gap. CDR3 coding DNA: TGTGCCAGCTCACCCATGGACACGGCGGACTATGGCTACACCTTC. It translates to CASSPMDTADYGYTF.